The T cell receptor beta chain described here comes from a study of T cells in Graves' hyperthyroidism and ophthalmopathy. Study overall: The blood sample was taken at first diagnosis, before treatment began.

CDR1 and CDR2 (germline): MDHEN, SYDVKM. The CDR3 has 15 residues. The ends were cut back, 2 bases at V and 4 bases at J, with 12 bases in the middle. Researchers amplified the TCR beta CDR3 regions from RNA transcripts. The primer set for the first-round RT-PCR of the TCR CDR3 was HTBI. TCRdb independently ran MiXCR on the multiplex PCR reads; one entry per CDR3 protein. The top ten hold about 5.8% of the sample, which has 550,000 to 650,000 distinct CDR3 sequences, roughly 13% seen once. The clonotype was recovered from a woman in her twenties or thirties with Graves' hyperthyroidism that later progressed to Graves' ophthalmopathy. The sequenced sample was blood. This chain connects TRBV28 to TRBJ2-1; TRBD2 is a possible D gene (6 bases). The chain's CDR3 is CASSLTASAYNEQFF. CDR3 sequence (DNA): TGTGCCAGCAGTTTAACGGCTAGCGCGTACAATGAGCAGTTCTTC.